Listed below are T cell receptor beta chains from one sample, sequenced in a study of CD8 T cells in Susac syndrome. TCRdb called the immunoSEQ multiplex PCR reads again in MiXCR, with one record for every CDR3 protein. The data contain about 150,000 distinct CDR3 sequences, 85% to 95% of them singletons. Sample: CD4+ T cells from PBMCs. The receptors originated from a human donor with Susac syndrome. The CDR3 runs from the conserved cysteine through the conserved F or W. A D gene is named only where the DNA matches it firmly. The listing skips clone size in some rows; elsewhere it reads once, few, many or a size class.

>-|TRBJ1-1|-|TRBV20-1
CSASSGGATEAFF
TGCAGTGCTAGTTCCGGGGGGGCCACTGAAGCTTTCTTT
>once|TRBJ2-1|TRBD1|TRBV6-2/TRBV6-3
CASTPDRAGRGEQFF
TGTGCCAGCACCCCGGACAGGGCGGGCCGTGGTGAGCAGTTCTTC
>-|TRBJ1-1|-|TRBV19
CASSLGENTEAFF
TGTGCCAGTAGTCTTGGAGAGAACACTGAAGCTTTCTTT
>-|TRBJ2-7|-|TRBV3-1
CASSPNFSPVEQYF
TGTGCCAGCAGCCCGAACTTTAGTCCGGTCGAGCAGTACTTC
>-|TRBJ1-1|-|TRBV18
CASSPLEGMNTEAFF
TGTGCCAGCTCACCACTCGAGGGCATGAACACTGAAGCTTTCTTT
>-|TRBJ1-2|-|TRBV12-3/TRBV12-4
CASSGTEFYGYTF
TGTGCCAGCAGTGGGACGGAGTTCTATGGCTACACCTTC
>-|TRBJ1-1|TRBD1|TRBV29-1
CSGGTGNTEAFF
TGCAGCGGAGGGACAGGGAACACTGAAGCTTTCTTT
>-|TRBJ2-7|-|TRBV20-1
CSASFAGSIYEQYF
TGCAGTGCTAGTTTCGCGGGGAGCATATACGAGCAGTACTTC
>-|TRBJ1-2|TRBD1|TRBV4-1
CASSQDGDRYGYTF
TGCGCCAGCAGCCAAGACGGGGACAGGTATGGCTACACCTTC
>-|TRBJ2-2|-|TRBV20-1
CSAKGYTGELFF
TGCAGTGCTAAGGGTTACACCGGGGAGCTGTTTTTT
>-|TRBJ1-2|-|TRBV29-1
CSVIHLLGGYTF
TGCAGCGTGATTCATCTTCTAGGTGGCTACACCTTC
>-|TRBJ2-2|-|TRBV20-1
CSASWWATGELFF
TGCAGTGCTAGTTGGTGGGCGACCGGGGAGCTGTTTTTT
>few|TRBJ2-5|TRBD1|TRBV4-2
CASSQGTGGKETQYF
TGTGCCAGCAGCCAAGGGACAGGCGGAAAAGAGACCCAGTACTTC